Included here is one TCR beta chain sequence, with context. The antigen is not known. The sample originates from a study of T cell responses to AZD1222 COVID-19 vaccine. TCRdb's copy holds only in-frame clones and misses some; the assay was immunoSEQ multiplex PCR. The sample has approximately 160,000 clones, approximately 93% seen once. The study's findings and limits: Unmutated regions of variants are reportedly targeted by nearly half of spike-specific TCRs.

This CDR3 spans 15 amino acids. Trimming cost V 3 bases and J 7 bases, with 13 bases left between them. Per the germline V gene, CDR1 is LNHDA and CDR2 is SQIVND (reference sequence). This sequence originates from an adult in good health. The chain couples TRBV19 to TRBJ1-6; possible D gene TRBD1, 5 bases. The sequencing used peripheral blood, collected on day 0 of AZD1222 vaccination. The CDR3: CASSIRAGTNSPLHF. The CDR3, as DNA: TGTGCCAGTAGTATTAGGGCAGGGACGAATTCACCCCTCCACTTT.